One sample yielded the 5 T cell receptor beta chains listed below, sequenced in a study of identical twins. TCRdb analysed the 5' RACE reads with MiXCR anew, one entry per CDR3 protein. The data hold over 600,000 distinct CDR3 sequences, with approximately 21% observed a single time. The same specimen was also included in a second study, on T cells expressing NK-cell markers.

Sequenced: PBMCs. The receptors were gathered from a woman between 18 and 29 years old in good health.

The rearrangement links TRBV25-1 to TRBJ2-1, with no clear D. The length of the CDR3 is 14 residues. CDR1 and CDR2 from the germline V gene are MGHDK and SYGVNS. Trimming left V 6 bases short and J 9 bases short, with 18 bases between. CDR3 coding DNA: TGTGCCAGCAGGGGAAGTCGCGCGGTCGGTGAGCAGTTCTTC. Its translation is CASRGSRAVGEQFF.

The gene calls are TRBV12-3 or TRBV12-4 and TRBJ1-2; 7 bases are shared with TRBD1. CDR3 length: 14 residues. With V trimmed by 3 bases and J by 4 bases, 5 bases remained unmatched. The DNA for the CDR3 is TGTGCCAGCAGTTTCGGGACAGCAATCTATGGCTACACCTTC. Protein sequence: CASSFGTAIYGYTF.

This clonotype was picked up one time. The J gene is TRBJ1-4, the V gene TRBV3-1; TRBD1 might be the D (5 bases). Germline CDR1 LGHDT, CDR2 YNNKEL (reference sequence). The CDR3 is made up of 13 amino acids. V was shortened by 1 base and J by 8 bases, with 8 bases between the two germline ends. The CDR3 region has the DNA TGTGCCAGCAGCCAAGGGGGGGAGGAAAAACTGTTTTTT. It translates to CASSQGGEEKLFF.

This clonotype was counted between two and nine times. The gene calls are TRBV5-4 and TRBJ2-3, with a tentative D call TRBD1 (6 bases). CDR1 SGHNT and CDR2 YYREEE come from the germline V gene (reference sequence). CDR3 length: 13 amino acids. The V end lost 2 bases, the J end lost 4 bases, and 8 bases lay between the germline ends. The CDR3: CASSFWGPDTQYF. As DNA, the CDR3 is TGTGCCAGCAGCTTTTGGGGGCCAGATACGCAGTATTTT.

This rearrangement joins TRBV5-1 to TRBJ2-7; weak D call: TRBD1 (6 bases). Germline V gene sequence: CDR1 SGHRS, CDR2 YFSETQ. The CDR3 is 13 amino acids. Trimming stripped 5 bases from V and 6 bases from J, with 15 bases between. This CDR3 reads CASSLGDTVEQYF. In nucleotides, the CDR3 is TGCGCCAGCAGTCTGGGGGACACCGTCGAGCAGTACTTC.